The 19 T cell receptor beta chains listed next were all sequenced from one sample in a study of regulatory dendritic cells for organ transplantation. Assay used: immunoSEQ multiplex PCR; TCRdb lists only in-frame clones, some missing. The repertoire holds approximately 22,000 clones, with roughly 88% as singletons. These receptors have no identified antigens. CFSE-labeled sorted T cells met regulatory or mature dendritic cells for around five days. The specimen was naive CD4+ T cells from blood cultured with regulatory dendritic cells. This sample's subset: CD45RA+ naive T cells. The receptors derive from a human donor in good health.

The chain uses TRBV7-2 and TRBJ2-2, with 7 bases matching TRBD2. The V gene's germline CDR1 is SGHTA and CDR2 FQGNSA. The CDR3 extends over 16 amino acids. Trimming cost V 4 bases and J 7 bases; bases outside gene matches: 12. The CDR3 DNA follows: TGTGCCAGCAGCTCCCGGAGGGAGGGGCGCATCGGGGAGCTGTTTTTT. Encoded protein: CASSSRREGRIGELFF.

The rearrangement uses TRBV7-2 and TRBJ1-2; possible D gene TRBD1, 5 bases. The CDR3 consists of 15 residues. V lost 1 base and J 3 bases, leaving 12 bases between the germline ends. Germline V gene sequence: CDR1 SGHTA, CDR2 FQGNSA. In DNA form, the CDR3 reads TGTGCCAGCAGCTTAGTTCAGGGCGATTACTATGGCTACACCTTC. This gives the protein CASSLVQGDYYGYTF.

The J gene is TRBJ1-5, the V gene TRBV18, with D maybe TRBD1 (5 bases). Germline CDR1 is KGHSH and CDR2 is LQKENI. The CDR3 extends over 15 amino acids. V lost 2 bases and J lost 9, with 17 bases in between. Here the CDR3 reads CASSPRGGNSVPQHF. CDR3 DNA: TGTGCCAGCTCACCAAGGGGTGGGAATTCTGTGCCCCAGCATTTT.

J is TRBJ1-2 and V is TRBV9, with 8 bases matching TRBD1. Germline V gene data show CDR1 as SGDLS and CDR2 as YYNGEE. The CDR3 covers 18 residues. The junction had 15 bases not matched to a gene; V was cut back by 4 bases and J by 1 base. Written as DNA, the CDR3 is TGTGCCAGCAGCCCACACACAACGATGACAGGGGATAACTATGGCTACACCTTC. It codes for CASSPHTTMTGDNYGYTF.

The CDR3 here is CASSLQDRGQGPYTEAFF. CDR3 DNA: TGTGCCAGCAGCTTGCAGGACAGGGGGCAAGGTCCCTACACTGAAGCTTTCTTT. The genes are TRBV7-6 and TRBJ1-1; 11 bases map to TRBD1. The trim removed 3 bases at V and 3 bases at J, leaving 12 bases unmatched. The CDR3 has 18 amino acids. In germline, CDR1 is SGHVS, CDR2 FNYEAQ.

The chain recombines TRBV6-6 with TRBJ2-7, with 9 bases that match TRBD1. J gave up 3 bases and V 5 bases, and 8 bases lay outside the gene matches. CDR1 is MNHNY, CDR2 SVGAGI, per germline (reference sequence). This CDR3 contains 15 residues. CDR3 sequence (DNA): TGTGCCAGCAGTCGCCCGGGACAGGGACGCTACGAGCAGTACTTC. This gives the protein CASSRPGQGRYEQYF.

This chain joins TRBV15 and TRBJ1-1; D unclear. The V end lost 1 base, the J end lost 6 bases, and 12 bases lay between the germline ends. The germline CDR1 and CDR2 sequences are LNHNV and YYDKDF (reference sequence). The CDR3 covers 14 residues. The chain's CDR3 is CATSRVRRVAEAFF. The CDR3 DNA sequence: TGTGCCACCAGCAGAGTTCGGCGGGTGGCTGAAGCTTTCTTT. Filled out from reference TRBV15 and TRBJ1-1, the complete variable domain reads DAMVIQNPRYQVTQFGKPVTLSCSQTLNHNVMYWYQQKSSQAPKLLFHYYDKDFNNEADTPDNFQSRRPNTSFCFLDIRSPGLGDTAMYLCATSRVRRVAEAFFGQGTRLTVV.

This sequence joins TRBV5-1 and TRBJ1-1; possibly TRBD1 for D (6 bases). This CDR3 has 15 amino acids. Germline CDR1 reads SGHRS; CDR2 reads YFSETQ. V gave up 6 bases and J gave up 0 bases, with 15 bases separating them. CDR3 DNA sequence: TGCGCCAGCACCACGGACAGTACCATGAACACTGAAGCTTTCTTT. Residues: CASTTDSTMNTEAFF.

The chain carries TRBV9 and TRBJ1-3, with D uncertain. The CDR3 runs to 16 residues. Germline CDR1 and CDR2: SGDLS and YYNGEE. The germline V and J ends were trimmed by 3 bases and 4 bases, with 17 bases remaining between them. CDR3 sequence reads: CASSASPGSGGNTIYF. The CDR3, as DNA: TGTGCCAGCAGCGCGTCACCGGGGTCTGGGGGAAACACCATATATTTT.

As DNA, the CDR3 is TGTGCCAGCAGCATCGGACAGGGTATCGATGGCTACACCTTC. Its protein product is CASSIGQGIDGYTF. The rearrangement joins TRBV7-9 to TRBJ1-2; 8 bases map to TRBD1. Losses at the gene ends were 5 bases for V and 6 bases for J; bases not matched to a gene: 8. There are 14 residues in the CDR3. Germline CDR1 reads SEHNR; CDR2 reads FQNEAQ (reference sequence).

The gene calls are TRBV7-9 and TRBJ1-1; TRBD1 agrees at 9 bases. The V and J ends lost 1 base and 5 bases, in that order; junction bases with no gene match: 11. In germline, CDR1 is SEHNR, CDR2 FQNEAQ (reference sequence). The CDR3 has 17 residues. CDR3 sequence reads: CASSLDLLRDRVTEAFF. CDR3 DNA: TGTGCCAGCAGCTTAGACCTACTCCGGGACAGGGTAACTGAAGCTTTCTTT.

J is TRBJ2-1 and V is TRBV5-1; D is perhaps TRBD1 (7 bases). Germline loops: CDR1 SGHRS, CDR2 YFSETQ. Trimming took off 5 bases at V and 8 bases at J, with 14 bases between the two ends. The CDR3 loop spans 13 amino acids. The DNA for the CDR3 is TGCGCCAGCAGGCGAGGAGGGGGCGATGAGCAGTTCTTC. As protein: CASRRGGGDEQFF.

The rearrangement links TRBV4-1 to TRBJ2-3; TRBD2 matches 8 bases. Germline trimming cut 1 base from V and 2 bases from J; bases unmatched to any gene: 8. The CDR3 extends over 17 amino acids. Looked up from germline, CDR1 is MGHRA and CDR2 is YSYEKL. This chain's CDR3 is CASSQAGGVSNTDTQYF. CDR3 in DNA: TGCGCCAGCAGCCAAGCGGGGGGGGTTAGTAACACAGATACGCAGTATTTT.

The chain carries TRBV28 and TRBJ2-6, with a weak D call TRBD1 (6 bases). Between the trimmed V and J ends, which lost 10 bases and 4 bases, there was a span of 17 bases. Germline loops: CDR1 MDHEN, CDR2 SYDVKM. The CDR3 consists of 15 residues. The CDR3 loop is CAISKGVWGANVLTF. In DNA form, the CDR3 reads TGTGCCATCTCAAAGGGGGTGTGGGGGGCCAACGTCCTGACTTTC.

V and J are TRBV25-1 and TRBJ1-6; no reliable D call. Trimming took 1 base from V and 4 from J, leaving 8 bases between them. The germline CDR1 and CDR2 sequences are MGHDK and SYGVNS. The CDR3 is 15 amino acids. Here the CDR3 reads CASSESSGYNSPLHF. As DNA, the CDR3 is TGTGCCAGCAGTGAATCTTCCGGGTATAATTCACCCCTCCACTTT.

The J gene is TRBJ1-5, the V gene TRBV18; tentatively, D is TRBD1 (6 bases). Trimming took off 5 bases at V and 3 bases at J, with 14 bases between the two ends. This CDR3 spans 15 amino acids. CDR1 is KGHSH, CDR2 LQKENI, per germline. The CDR3, as DNA: TGTGCCAGCTCAGCCGGGACAAACTACAATCAGCCCCAGCATTTT. This gives the protein CASSAGTNYNQPQHF.

DNA of the CDR3: TGTGCCAGCAGCTTAACACCGGGACTAGCGGGAGATACGCAGTATTTT. Its translation: CASSLTPGLAGDTQYF. The chain combines TRBV7-3 with TRBJ2-3, with 12 bases aligning to TRBD2. Germline CDR1 is SGHTA and CDR2 is FQGTGA. V trimming: 0 bases; J trimming: 5 bases; junction bases outside the gene matches: 3. This CDR3 is 16 amino acids long.

This clone appeared once. V is TRBV5-1 and J is TRBJ2-3; D remains ambiguous. V lost 0 bases and J lost 0, with 5 bases in between. Germline V gene lookup returns CDR1 SGHRS and CDR2 YFSETQ. The CDR3 contains 14 residues. The CDR3 nucleotides are TGCGCCAGCAGCTTGGATACCAGCACAGATACGCAGTATTTT. This translates into CASSLDTSTDTQYF.

This clone showed up just a few times. The gene calls are TRBV15 and TRBJ2-2, with 11 bases lining up with TRBD1. V was clipped by 3 bases and J by 3 bases; unmatched bases: 3. Germline V gene data show CDR1 as LNHNV and CDR2 as YYDKDF (reference sequence). The length of the CDR3 is 16 residues. The CDR3 coding sequence is TGTGCCACCAGCAGGGACAGGGGGCGGTACACCGGGGAGCTGTTTTTT. This codes for CATSRDRGRYTGELFF.